This T cell receptor beta chain originates from a study of a mutant IDH1 vaccine in newly diagnosed glioma (dated by TCRdb to about 2021). For context, the study as a whole: Patients were given eight vaccinations, in weeks 1, 3, 5, 7, 11, 15, 19 and 23, which matched visits V03 through V10. Vaccination began 4-6 weeks after radiotherapy alone, or alongside temozolomide cycles in the chemotherapy-containing groups. Of the approximately 29 treated patients, approximately 62% were male and roughly 38% were female, and a mean age of approximately 40 years was recorded. Before enrollment, patients had received standard therapy of radiotherapy alone, temozolomide alone, or radiochemotherapy with temozolomide; most received the combination. Peripheral blood was collected at six visits: V03 (baseline), V05, V07, V10, V12 and V13. Longitudinal TCRB deep sequencing was performed for about two dozen treated patients wherever samples were available for exploratory analyses.

Explained via the paper, the time point label denotes: week 11, during vaccination. Each vaccine dose, consisting of 300 ug of a 20-mer mutant IDH1 peptide in Montanide, was administered subcutaneously with topical imiquimod. The donors had newly diagnosed IDH1-mutant astrocytomas of WHO grade 3 or 4 that showed loss of nuclear ATRX. The samples were drawn from NOA16, a multicentre, single-arm, open-label phase I trial in Germany that tested a mutant IDH1 peptide vaccine in humans for the first time. Genomic DNA for TCRB sequencing was extracted from EDTA blood using the DNeasy Blood and Tissue Kit. The investigation overall reported the following: Immune responses induced by the vaccine were seen in 90% to 95% of patients across multiple MHC alleles. Changes in the top peripheral T cell clonotypes picked up by TCRB sequencing did not appear to be linked to pseudoprogression. PBMC samples for TCRB deep sequencing were selected based on availability. The authors stated that sample limitations prevented analyses of patient blood samples from being reproduced.

Receptor libraries were prepared by the immunoSEQ multiplex PCR assay. The hsTCRB Kit was used according to the manufacturer's protocol to amplify rearranged TCR beta chain sequences. Sequencing of TCRB libraries was carried out on an Illumina MiSeq. Per the original workflow: The proprietary platform of the kit vendor was used for demultiplexing, trimming and gene mapping. Not all clones reach the TCRdb copy of this immuneACCESS table, which keeps in-frame sequences only. Checked studies attribute under half of the gap to unresolved V genes and leave the rest unexplained. From that table come the V and J calls and clone size; the DNA was used to work out D and trimming. This sample comprises over 55,000 clones, around nine tenths of them detected only once. The ten largest clones add up to around 1.9% of the sample. V is cut back by 4 bases and J by 5 bases, with 4 bases in the junction unmatched. The CDR3 sequence holds 13 residues, the cysteine and phenylalanine included. Solely the CDR3 DNA is kept, with 39 bases framed from the first base. The germline V gene encodes CDR1 LNHDA and CDR2 SQIVND (reference sequence).

In regard to this clone: Its binding antigen is unknown. Base qualities are missing; no much larger clone stands one base away.

The sequencing here drew on PBMCs, taken from a glioma patient whose treatment included an IDH1 peptide vaccine. The sequence was collected from a man between 40 and 49 years old with glioma. This sequence uses TRBV19 and TRBJ1-2; TRBD1 aligns with 7 central bases. CDR3 sequence: CASSTQTGYGYTF. The DNA sequence is given as TGTGCCAGTAGTACACAGACAGGGTATGGCTACACCTTC.